The clone carrying this TCR beta chain was recorded once. This specimen comes from a study of blood T cell repertoires in COVID-19. As for the study in general: Collection of acute and convalescent COVID-19 samples took place in the United States, Italy and Spain. T cells, B-cell-depleted T cells, or PBMCs provided the cDNA or gDNA that served as material.

From germline, CDR1 is MNHEY and CDR2 SVGEGT. J was trimmed by 0 bases and V by 3 bases; bases with no gene match: 6. CDR3 length equals 18 residues. In the authors' workflow: Reference gene primer amplification gave nucleated cell count estimates. Generated by immunoSEQ multiplex PCR, the TCRdb table keeps only in-frame clones and is missing some. V and J calls and clone size are copied from that table; D and trimming were computed from the DNA. The sample has roughly 90,000 clones, 85% to 90% seen once; the top ten hold roughly 5%. The receptor was isolated from a middle-aged man with acute or convalescent COVID-19. The V call is TRBV6-2 or TRBV6-3, the J call TRBJ2-6, with TRBD2 identical over 9 bases. Sequencing was performed on peripheral blood. CDR3 DNA: TGTGCCAGCAGTTATCTCGCGGGAGGGGTCTCTGGGGCCAACGTCCTGACTTTC. It is translated as CASSYLAGGVSGANVLTF.